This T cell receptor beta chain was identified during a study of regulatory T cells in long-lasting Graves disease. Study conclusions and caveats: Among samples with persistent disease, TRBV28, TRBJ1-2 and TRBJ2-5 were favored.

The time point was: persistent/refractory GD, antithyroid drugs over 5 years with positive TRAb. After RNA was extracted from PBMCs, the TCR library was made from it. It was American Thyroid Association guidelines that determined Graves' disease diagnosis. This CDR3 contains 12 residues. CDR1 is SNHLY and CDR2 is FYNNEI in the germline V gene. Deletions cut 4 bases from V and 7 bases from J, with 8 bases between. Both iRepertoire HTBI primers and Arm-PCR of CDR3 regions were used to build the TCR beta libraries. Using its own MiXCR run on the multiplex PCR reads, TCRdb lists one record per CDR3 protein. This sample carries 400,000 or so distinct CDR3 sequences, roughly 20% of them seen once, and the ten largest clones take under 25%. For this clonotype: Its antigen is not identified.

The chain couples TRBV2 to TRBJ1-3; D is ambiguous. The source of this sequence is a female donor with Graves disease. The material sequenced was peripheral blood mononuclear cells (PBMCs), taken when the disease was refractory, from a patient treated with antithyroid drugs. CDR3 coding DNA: TGTGCCAGCAGTGGTTTTGGGAACACCATATATTTT. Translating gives CASSGFGNTIYF.